One sample yielded the 28 T cell receptor beta chains listed below, sequenced in a study of blood T cell repertoires in COVID-19. TCRdb's table, derived via immunoSEQ multiplex PCR, lists solely in-frame clones and lacks some. In the table there are approximately 200,000 clones, 70% to 80% of which are singletons. Sequencing was performed on peripheral blood. The receptor source for this set is a woman aged 45 to 65 with acute or convalescent COVID-19.

The genes are TRBV14 and TRBJ1-3; D ambiguous. The length of the CDR3 is 14 residues. V was trimmed by 1 base and J by 0 bases, leaving 4 bases between them. CDR1 SGHDN and CDR2 FVKESK come from the germline V gene. Here the CDR3 DNA reads TGTGCCAGCAGCCAAGCCATCTCTGGAAACACCATATATTTT. Residues: CASSQAISGNTIYF.

The chain has TRBV30 and TRBJ2-7, with D perhaps matching TRBD2 (6 bases). CDR3 length equals 13 residues. Germline V gene data show CDR1 as GTSNPN and CDR2 as SVGIG (reference sequence). With 1 base removed from V and 4 bases from J, the gap between germline ends came to 11 bases. This chain's CDR3 is CAWSGRETYEQYF. CDR3 DNA: TGTGCCTGGAGTGGGAGGGAGACTTACGAGCAGTACTTC.

The chain recombines TRBV7-9 with TRBJ1-2; D may be TRBD1 (5 bases). With 2 bases removed from V and 6 bases from J, the gap between germline ends came to 13 bases. The CDR3 is 14 residues long. Germline V gene lookup returns CDR1 SEHNR and CDR2 FQNEAQ (reference sequence). This chain's CDR3 is CASSLPTESHGYTF. DNA of the CDR3: TGTGCCAGCAGCTTACCGACAGAGAGCCATGGCTACACCTTC.

The chain recombines TRBV28 with TRBJ2-7, with D maybe TRBD1 (5 bases). V shed 5 bases and J shed 6 bases, with 20 bases lying between them. This CDR3 spans 15 amino acids. From germline, CDR1 is MDHEN and CDR2 SYDVKM. CDR3 region: CASSRLSGAFGEQYF. The DNA for the CDR3 is TGTGCCAGCAGTCGCTTGAGTGGGGCATTTGGCGAGCAGTACTTC. Using reference TRBV28 and TRBJ2-7 for the parts outside the CDR3, the full variable domain is DVKVTQSSRYLVKRTGEKVFLECVQDMDHENMFWYRQDPGLGLRLIYFSYDVKMKEKGDIPEGYSVSREKKERFSLILESASTNQTSMYLCASSRLSGAFGEQYFGPGTRLTVT.

The CDR3 region is CASSLGASPYNEQFF. CDR3 coding DNA: TGTGCCAGCAGTTTAGGAGCCAGCCCTTACAATGAGCAGTTCTTC. This chain uses TRBV27 with TRBJ2-1; D uncertain. This CDR3 region has 15 residues. Germline-derived CDR1 and CDR2 are MNHEY and SMNVEV (reference sequence). The V gene lost 2 bases and the J gene lost 4 bases, with 12 bases spanning the gap.

DNA of the CDR3: TGCGCCAGCAGCTTGGCAGGGGGGAGGACAGATACGCAGTATTTT. Protein: CASSLAGGRTDTQYF. This chain links TRBV5-1 with TRBJ2-3; D might be TRBD1 (7 bases). V lost 0 bases to trimming and J lost 3 bases, with 11 bases between them. The CDR3 spans 15 residues. Germline assignment: CDR1 SGHRS and CDR2 YFSETQ. The full variable domain, rest sourced from reference TRBV5-1 and TRBJ2-3, is KAGVTQTPRYLIKTRGQQVTLSCSPISGHRSVSWYQQTPGQGLQFLFEYFSETQRNKGNFPGRFSGRQFSNSRSEMNVSTLELGDSALYLCASSLAGGRTDTQYFGPGTRLTVL.

This chain connects TRBV5-1 to TRBJ1-1; tentatively, D is TRBD1 (5 bases). The CDR3 runs 13 residues. The germline gives CDR1 SGHRS, CDR2 YFSETQ. The V end was cut by 0 bases, the J end by 11 bases, with 14 bases between. CDR3 DNA sequence: TGCGCCAGCAGCTTGGACTACGCAGGGATGGCTTTCTTT. Its protein is CASSLDYAGMAFF.

This clone was seen only a few times. V usage is TRBV5-5 and J usage is TRBJ2-7; 13 bases fit TRBD2. The germline gives CDR1 SGHKS, CDR2 YYEKEE (reference sequence). V lost 3 bases, J lost 0 bases, and 12 bases stayed unmatched. There are 19 residues in the CDR3. CDR3 sequence (DNA): TGTGCCAGCAGCTACCGACCGGGACTAGCGGGGCCTAGCTCCTACGAGCAGTACTTC. Protein product: CASSYRPGLAGPSSYEQYF.

The chain is built from TRBV6-5 and TRBJ1-1; perhaps TRBD1 as D (5 bases). Germline lookup yields CDR1 MNHEY and CDR2 SVGAGI. V lost 0 bases, J lost 6 bases, and 11 bases lay in between. The CDR3 spans 14 residues. CDR3 in amino acids: CASSYSGVYAEAFF. CDR3 in DNA: TGTGCCAGCAGTTACTCAGGGGTCTACGCTGAAGCTTTCTTT.

The V gene is TRBV7-9, the J gene TRBJ1-2; 8 positions agree with TRBD1. This CDR3 spans 14 amino acids. CDR1 is SEHNR, CDR2 FQNEAQ, per germline (reference sequence). The ends lost 4 bases at V and 6 bases at J; junction bases unmatched: 7. DNA for the CDR3: TGTGCCAGCAGCTCGGCCGGGGACAGGCATGGCTACACCTTC. Protein: CASSSAGDRHGYTF.

The DNA of the CDR3 is TGTGCCAGCAGTTTACAGGGGGTAGGTTATGAAAAACTGTTTTTT. Translation: CASSLQGVGYEKLFF. The V call is TRBV27, the J call TRBJ1-4; 7 bases align to TRBD1. CDR3 length equals 15 residues. V gave up 2 bases and J gave up 6 bases; unmatched junction bases: 6. The germline V gene encodes CDR1 MNHEY and CDR2 SMNVEV (reference sequence).

The gene calls are TRBV9 and TRBJ1-2; 7 positions match TRBD1. The CDR3 runs 13 residues. The germline gives CDR1 SGDLS, CDR2 YYNGEE. Unmatched junction bases numbered 3, after V lost 3 bases and J lost 4 bases. CDR3 loop: CASSGGDSYGYTF. The CDR3 coding sequence is TGTGCCAGCAGCGGGGGGGACAGCTATGGCTACACCTTC.

The rearrangement joins TRBV6-5 to TRBJ2-1, with a weak D call TRBD2 (6 bases). V was clipped by 5 bases and J by 7 bases, with 12 bases between them. This CDR3 is built from 13 residues. The V gene's germline CDR1 is MNHEY and CDR2 SVGAGI. DNA of the CDR3: TGTGCCAGCAGTCCCGAGGGGAGGAATGAGCAGTTCTTC. It codes for CASSPEGRNEQFF.

This clone was recorded once. This chain links TRBV5-5 with TRBJ2-1, with 10 bases matching TRBD2. In germline, CDR1 is SGHKS, CDR2 YYEKEE (reference sequence). This CDR3 is 16 amino acids long. V dropped 1 base and J dropped 8; count of bases not matched to a gene: 9. CDR3 in amino acids: CASSLPPGLAIYEQFF. The CDR3 DNA reads as TGTGCCAGCAGCTTGCCCCCGGGACTAGCGATATATGAGCAGTTCTTC.

This clone was counted at least ten times. The gene calls are TRBV11-2 and TRBJ1-5; D uncertain. Deletions cut 3 bases from V and 1 base from J, with 10 bases between. Germline V gene data show CDR1 as SGHAT and CDR2 as FQNNGV. The CDR3 sequence is 15 residues long. CDR3 nucleotide sequence: TGTGCCAGCAGCTTGACGGCAGGCAGCAATCAGCCCCAGCATTTT. Amino acid sequence: CASSLTAGSNQPQHF.

The chain recombines TRBV6-5 with TRBJ1-3; D unclear. CDR1 and CDR2 from the germline V gene are MNHEY and SVGAGI. Trimming left V 2 bases short and J 0 bases short, with 8 bases between. CDR3 size: 15 residues. The CDR3 DNA reads as TGTGCCAGCAGTTACGGAGTCTACTCTGGAAACACCATATATTTT. It codes for CASSYGVYSGNTIYF.

The chain links TRBV29-1 to TRBJ2-7, with 10 bases aligning to TRBD2. V gave up 6 bases and J gave up 0 bases; unmatched junction bases: 2. The germline CDR1 and CDR2 sequences are SQVTM and ANQGSEA. The CDR3 has 13 amino acids. DNA for the CDR3: TGCAGCGTGCTAGCGGGAGTCTCCTACGAGCAGTACTTC. This translates into CSVLAGVSYEQYF.

The chain couples TRBV21-1 to TRBJ1-1; the D call of TRBD1 is as the table states it, not checked on the DNA. TRBV21-1 is assigned pseudogene status. The CDR3 contains 16 residues. The CDR3: CASRREGTLRNTEAFF. The CDR3 region has the DNA TGTGCCAGCAGACGCGAGGGGACACTCAGGAACACTGAAGCTTTCTTT.

The chain is built from TRBV15 and TRBJ2-3, with D possibly matching TRBD2 (6 bases). CDR1 and CDR2 from the germline V gene are LNHNV and YYDKDF (reference sequence). V was pared by 1 base and J by 8 bases, with 16 bases between. This CDR3 spans 15 amino acids. DNA for the CDR3: TGTGCCACCAGCAGAGGCGAACTAGCCTTGGGTACGCAGTATTTT. The encoded protein is CATSRGELALGTQYF. The variable domain in full, with the rest retrieved from reference TRBV15 and TRBJ2-3, is DAMVIQNPRYQVTQFGKPVTLSCSQTLNHNVMYWYQQKSSQAPKLLFHYYDKDFNNEADTPDNFQSRRPNTSFCFLDIRSPGLGDTAMYLCATSRGELALGTQYFGPGTRLTVL.

The CDR3 coding sequence is TGTGCCAGCAGCAAGCTCTTGCGGGGCAAGGAGCAGTTCTTC. It is translated as CASSKLLRGKEQFF. The V and J genes are TRBV7-2 and TRBJ2-1; D perhaps matches TRBD2 (6 bases). This CDR3 is built from 14 residues. Germline CDR1 is SGHTA and CDR2 is FQGNSA. V lost 5 bases to trimming and J lost 10 bases, with 18 bases between them.

Only one count was recorded for this clone. This chain uses TRBV15 with TRBJ2-1; 11 bases are shared with TRBD2. This CDR3 is 19 amino acids long. Trimming removed 5 bases from V and 2 bases from J; junction bases left unmatched: 14. The V gene's germline CDR1 is LNHNV and CDR2 YYDKDF (reference sequence). DNA for the CDR3: TGTGCCACCAGCCTCGGGGGGATGTTACTAGCGGGAGCCTACAATGAGCAGTTCTTC. Its protein is CATSLGGMLLAGAYNEQFF.

The V gene is TRBV27, the J gene TRBJ1-2; TRBD1 might be the D (5 bases). Trimming took 6 bases from V and 5 from J, leaving 16 bases between them. In germline, CDR1 is MNHEY, CDR2 SMNVEV (reference sequence). The CDR3 extends over 14 amino acids. The CDR3 sequence is CASSPWGGNYGYTF. In DNA form, the CDR3 reads TGTGCCAGCAGCCCCTGGGGCGGAAATTATGGCTACACCTTC.

CDR3 sequence reads: CASSGDRVEQYF. Written as DNA, the CDR3 is TGTGCCAGCAGCGGGGACAGGGTCGAGCAGTACTTC. V usage is TRBV12-3 or TRBV12-4 and J usage is TRBJ2-7, with 9 bases identical to TRBD1. With 6 bases clipped from V and 6 bases from J, the junction kept 3 bases outside the gene matches. The CDR3 is 12 amino acids.

This chain uses TRBV5-1 with TRBJ1-2; 10 nucleotides match TRBD1. Germline CDR1 and CDR2: SGHRS and YFSETQ. The CDR3 totals 13 residues. The junction had 4 bases not matched to a gene; V was cut back by 3 bases and J by 8 bases. The CDR3 region has the DNA TGCGCCAGCAGCTCCGGACAGGGGGGAGGCTACACCTTC. Its translation: CASSSGQGGGYTF.

CDR3 residues: CAISETSGQETQYF. The CDR3 DNA is TGTGCCATCAGTGAGACTAGCGGCCAAGAGACCCAGTACTTC. This chain connects TRBV10-3 to TRBJ2-5; 8 nucleotides line up with TRBD2. Germline CDR1 and CDR2: ENHRY and SYGVKD. The V and J ends lost 2 bases and 1 base, in that order; junction bases with no gene match: 0. The CDR3 is 14 amino acids.

The chain links TRBV30 to TRBJ2-3; D perhaps matches TRBD1 (5 bases). Germline CDR1 GTSNPN, CDR2 SVGIG (reference sequence). There are 12 residues in the CDR3. V was clipped by 5 bases and J by 7 bases, with 13 bases between them. The CDR3 DNA follows: TGTGCCTGGGGAAGCAGGGATTATACGCAGTATTTT. Translation gives CAWGSRDYTQYF. Full variable domain (missing parts from reference TRBV30 and TRBJ2-3): SQTIHQWPATLVQPVGSPLSLECTVEGTSNPNLYWYRQAAGRGLQLLFYSVGIGQISSEVPQNLSASRPQDRQFILSSKKLLLSDSGFYLCAWGSRDYTQYFGPGTRLTVL.

The chain joins TRBV13 to TRBJ2-1, with D possibly TRBD1 on 5 matching bases. The CDR3 has 14 residues. V gave up 6 bases and J gave up 8 bases, with 17 bases separating them. Germline V gene lookup returns CDR1 PRHDT and CDR2 FYEKMQ (reference sequence). The CDR3 DNA sequence: TGTGCCAGCAGTCCCAGGGTACCCCCCCATGAGCAGTTCTTC. It yields the protein CASSPRVPPHEQFF. Full variable domain (missing parts from reference TRBV13 and TRBJ2-1): AAGVIQSPRHLIKEKRETATLKCYPIPRHDTVYWYQQGPGQDPQFLISFYEKMQSDKGSIPDRFSAQQFSDYHSELNMSSLELGDSALYFCASSPRVPPHEQFFGPGTRLTVL.

CDR3 nucleotide sequence: TGTGCCAGCAGTTACTCGACAGGGGGGGGTGAAGCTTTCTTT. It specifies CASSYSTGGGEAFF. The V gene is TRBV6-5, the J gene TRBJ1-1, with TRBD1 matching 9 bases. Per the germline V gene, CDR1 is MNHEY and CDR2 is SVGAGI. Trimming at V came to 0 bases and at J to 7 bases, leaving 3 bases not matched to a gene. The CDR3 runs to 14 residues.